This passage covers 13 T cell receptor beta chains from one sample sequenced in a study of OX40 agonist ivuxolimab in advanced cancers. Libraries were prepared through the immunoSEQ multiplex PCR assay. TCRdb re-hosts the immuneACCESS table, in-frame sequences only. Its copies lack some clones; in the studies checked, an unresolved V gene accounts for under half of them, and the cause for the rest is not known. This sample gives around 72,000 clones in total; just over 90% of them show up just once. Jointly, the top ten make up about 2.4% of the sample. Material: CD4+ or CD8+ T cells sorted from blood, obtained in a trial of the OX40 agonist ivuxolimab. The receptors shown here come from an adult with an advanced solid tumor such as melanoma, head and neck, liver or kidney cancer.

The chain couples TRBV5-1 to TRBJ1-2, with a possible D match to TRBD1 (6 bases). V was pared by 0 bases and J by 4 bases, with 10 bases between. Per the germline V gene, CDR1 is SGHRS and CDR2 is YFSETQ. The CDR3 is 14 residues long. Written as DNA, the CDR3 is TGCGCCAGCAGCTTGGACAGGGCGGCCTATGGCTACACCTTC. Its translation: CASSLDRAAYGYTF.

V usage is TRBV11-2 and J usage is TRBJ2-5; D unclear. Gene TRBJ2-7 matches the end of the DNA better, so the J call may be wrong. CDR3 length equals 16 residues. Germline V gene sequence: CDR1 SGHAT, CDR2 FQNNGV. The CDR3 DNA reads TGTGCCAGCAGCTTAAACACCTGGTCCCTTTCATACGAGCAGTACTTC. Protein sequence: CASSLNTWSLSYEQYF.

The CDR3 coding sequence is TGTGCCAGCAGCTTGCGGGACAGGAGACAAGAGACCCAGTACTTC. It specifies CASSLRDRRQETQYF. V usage is TRBV5-4 and J usage is TRBJ2-5, with 8 nucleotides matching TRBD1. Unmatched junction bases numbered 4, after V lost 1 base and J lost 2 bases. Germline V gene data show CDR1 as SGHNT and CDR2 as YYREEE (reference sequence). The CDR3 spans 15 residues.

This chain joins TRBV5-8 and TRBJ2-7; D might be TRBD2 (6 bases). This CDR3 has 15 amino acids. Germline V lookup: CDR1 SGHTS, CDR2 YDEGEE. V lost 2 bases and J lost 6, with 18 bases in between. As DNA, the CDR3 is TGTGCCAGCAGCTTCCGAGGTCCTCCGGAGGGCGAGCAGTACTTC. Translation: CASSFRGPPEGEQYF.

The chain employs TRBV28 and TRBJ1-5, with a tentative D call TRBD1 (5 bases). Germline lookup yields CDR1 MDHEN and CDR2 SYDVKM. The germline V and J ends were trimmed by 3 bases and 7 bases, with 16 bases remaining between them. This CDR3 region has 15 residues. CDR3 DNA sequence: TGTGCCAGCAGTTTTTGGGGCGGAGCCAACCAGCCCCAGCATTTT. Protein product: CASSFWGGANQPQHF.

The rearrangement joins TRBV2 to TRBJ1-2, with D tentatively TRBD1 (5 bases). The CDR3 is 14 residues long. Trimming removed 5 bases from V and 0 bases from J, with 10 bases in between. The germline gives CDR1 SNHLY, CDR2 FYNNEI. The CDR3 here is CASSRDASNYGYTF. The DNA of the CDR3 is TGTGCCAGCAGTAGGGACGCCTCTAACTATGGCTACACCTTC.

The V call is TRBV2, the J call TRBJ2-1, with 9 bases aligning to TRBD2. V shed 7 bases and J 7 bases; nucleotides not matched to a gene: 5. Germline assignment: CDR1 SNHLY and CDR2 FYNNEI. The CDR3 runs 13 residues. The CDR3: CASMGLADNEQFF. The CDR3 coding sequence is TGTGCCAGCATGGGACTAGCCGATAATGAGCAGTTCTTC.

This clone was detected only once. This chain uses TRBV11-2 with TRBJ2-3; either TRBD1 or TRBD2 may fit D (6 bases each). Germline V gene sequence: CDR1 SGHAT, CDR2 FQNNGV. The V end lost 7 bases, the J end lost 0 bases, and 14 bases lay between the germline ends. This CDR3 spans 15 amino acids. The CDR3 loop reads CASKRGATSTDTQYF. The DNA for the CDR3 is TGTGCCAGCAAGAGGGGGGCGACTAGCACAGATACGCAGTATTTT.

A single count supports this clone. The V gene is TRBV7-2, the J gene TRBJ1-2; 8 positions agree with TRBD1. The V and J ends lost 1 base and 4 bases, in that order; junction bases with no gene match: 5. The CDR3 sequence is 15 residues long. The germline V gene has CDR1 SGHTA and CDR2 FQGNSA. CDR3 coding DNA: TGTGCCAGCAGCTTAGGGTTTACAGGGGGCTATGGCTACACCTTC. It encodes CASSLGFTGGYGYTF. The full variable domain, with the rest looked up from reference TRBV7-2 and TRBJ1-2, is GAGVSQSPSNKVTEKGKDVELRCDPISGHTALYWYRQSLGQGLEFLIYFQGNSAPDKSGLPSDRFSAERTGGSVSTLTIQRTQQEDSAVYLCASSLGFTGGYGYTFGSGTRLTVV.

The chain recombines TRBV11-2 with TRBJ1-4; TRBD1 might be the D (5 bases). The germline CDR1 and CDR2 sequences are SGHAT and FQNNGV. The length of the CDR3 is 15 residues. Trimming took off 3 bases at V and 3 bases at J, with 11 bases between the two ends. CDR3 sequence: CASSFLPGPNEKLFF. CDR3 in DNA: TGTGCCAGCAGCTTCCTCCCGGGGCCTAATGAAAAACTGTTTTTT.

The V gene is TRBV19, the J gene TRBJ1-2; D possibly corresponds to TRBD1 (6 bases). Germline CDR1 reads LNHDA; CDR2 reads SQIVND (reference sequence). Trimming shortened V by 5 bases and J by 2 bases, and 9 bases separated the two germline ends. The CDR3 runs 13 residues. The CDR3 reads CASSLQGNYGYTF. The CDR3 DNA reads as TGTGCCAGTAGTCTCCAGGGGAACTATGGCTACACCTTC.

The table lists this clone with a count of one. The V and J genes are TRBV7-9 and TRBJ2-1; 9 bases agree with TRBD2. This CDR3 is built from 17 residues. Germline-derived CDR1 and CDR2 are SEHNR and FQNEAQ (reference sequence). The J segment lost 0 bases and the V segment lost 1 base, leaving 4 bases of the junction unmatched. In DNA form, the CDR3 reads TGTGCCAGCAGCTTAGGCGGGGGGGTGAGCTCCTACAATGAGCAGTTCTTC. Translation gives CASSLGGGVSSYNEQFF.

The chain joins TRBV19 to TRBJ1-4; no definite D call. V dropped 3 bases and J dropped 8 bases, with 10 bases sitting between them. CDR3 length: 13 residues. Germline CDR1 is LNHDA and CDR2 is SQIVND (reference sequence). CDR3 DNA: TGTGCCAGTAGTATTAACCGTGGGGAAAAACTGTTTTTT. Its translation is CASSINRGEKLFF.